The source of this T cell receptor (beta chain) is a study of radiotherapy plus CTLA-4 blockade in lung cancer. Produced via immunoSEQ multiplex PCR; TCRdb's table is partial and in-frame only. This sample has 45,000 to 55,000 clones, with 82% found just once. Germline CDR1 MDHEN, CDR2 SYDVKM. The length of the CDR3 is 12 residues. V was shortened by 8 bases and J by 6 bases, with 11 bases between the two germline ends. It was focal radiation plus CTLA-4 blockade with ipilimumab that patients with chemo-refractory metastatic non-small-cell lung cancer received. This sequence was found in a human donor with non-small cell lung cancer who had stable disease on radiotherapy plus ipilimumab. The sequencing here drew on peripheral blood, taken from a patient treated with radiotherapy plus ipilimumab. This sequence joins TRBV28 and TRBJ1-5, with D unresolved. CDR3 sequence reads: CASHPSGQPQHF. For the CDR3, the DNA is TGTGCCAGCCATCCATCCGGTCAGCCCCAGCATTTT.